The 3 T cell receptor beta chains given below trace back to one sample, sequenced in a study of blood T cells in healthy people across ages. A J-beta primer mix and a sample-barcoded 5' primer were used in a second PCR of roughly 7 to 12 cycles. TCRdb ran MiXCR on the 5' RACE reads and lists one entry per CDR3 protein. This sample has about 1.8 million distinct CDR3 sequences, with roughly 52% found just once. The sequenced sample was blood. These TCRs come from a middle-aged woman in good health.

On this clonotype itself: An end of the junction does not agree with germline; a read error may underlie this. This chain uses TRBV5-4 with TRBJ2-3, with D tentatively TRBD1 or TRBD2 (5 bases each). This CDR3 comprises 15 residues. CDR1 SGHNT and CDR2 YYREEE come from the germline V gene (reference sequence). The CDR3 bases are TGTGCCAGCAGCTCACTGGGGGTTAGCACAGAGACGCAGTATTTT. Its translation: CASSSLGVSTETQYF.

This clonotype was seen more than once but under ten times. V usage is TRBV5-4 and J usage is TRBJ2-3; D possibly uses TRBD1 or TRBD2 (5 bases each). This CDR3 is built from 14 residues. Germline V CDR1 and CDR2: SGHNT, YYREEE (reference sequence). V was cut by 4 bases and J by 5 bases, with 14 bases left in between. This CDR3 is CASSPEWGKDTQYF. In DNA form, the CDR3 reads TGTGCCAGCAGCCCCGAATGGGGGAAAGATACGCAGTATTTT.

The chain links TRBV13 to TRBJ2-7; 10 bases map to TRBD1. CDR3 size: 15 residues. Trimming cost V 4 bases and J 6 bases; bases outside gene matches: 9. Germline CDR1 and CDR2: PRHDT and FYEKMQ (reference sequence). CDR3 sequence (DNA): TGTGCCAGCAGCTACCGGGACAGGGGAGGGAGCGAGCAGTACTTC. It codes for CASSYRDRGGSEQYF.